The 10 T cell receptor beta chains in this list originate from one sample, sequenced in a study of response to subunit inactivated influenza vaccine. TCRdb recomputed calls from the RT-PCR reads with MiXCR, one row per CDR3 protein. The sample yields about 800,000 distinct CDR3 sequences, 21% seen once. The sample in question was PBMCs from blood, obtained less than 6 days after vaccination. These receptors came from a middle-aged man who received an inactivated influenza vaccine.

This clonotype turned up a few times. The chain recombines TRBV20-1 with TRBJ1-4, with D perhaps TRBD1 (5 bases). V was shortened by 0 bases and J by 2 bases, with 10 bases between the two germline ends. This CDR3 region has 15 residues. Germline loops: CDR1 DFQATT, CDR2 SNEGSKA (reference sequence). DNA for the CDR3: TGCAGTGCTAGAGATGGGGGACCGACTAATGAAAAACTGTTTTTT. Its protein product is CSARDGGPTNEKLFF.

The V gene is TRBV9, the J gene TRBJ2-2; D is undetermined. Trimming pared 0 bases from V and 4 bases from J, leaving 10 bases between. CDR1 is SGDLS, CDR2 YYNGEE, per germline. This CDR3 has 15 amino acids. The CDR3 DNA reads as TGTGCCAGCAGCGTAGGTGGGTCAGTCACCGGGGAGCTGTTTTTT. This translates into CASSVGGSVTGELFF.

In this sample, this clonotype turned up many times. CDR3 sequence reads: CASSQRGVGGQPQHF. CDR3 coding DNA: TGTGCCAGCAGCCAAAGGGGTGTAGGGGGCCAGCCCCAGCATTTT. The chain uses TRBV16 and TRBJ1-5, with 7 bases that match TRBD1. Germline loops: CDR1 KGHSY, CDR2 FQNENV. This CDR3 region has 15 residues. Losses at the gene ends were 2 bases for V and 7 bases for J; bases not matched to a gene: 8. Complete variable domain (other parts from reference TRBV16 and TRBJ1-5): GEEVAQTPKHLVRGEGQKAKLYCAPIKGHSYVFWYQQVLKNEFKFLISFQNENVFDETGMPKERFSAKCLPNSPCSLEIQATKLEDSAVYFCASSQRGVGGQPQHFGDGTRLSIL.

This clonotype was detected a few times. The gene calls are TRBV4-1 and TRBJ2-1; tentatively, D is TRBD2 (7 bases). Trimming stripped 6 bases from V and 8 bases from J, with 17 bases between. CDR3 length: 14 amino acids. Germline V gene lookup returns CDR1 MGHRA and CDR2 YSYEKL. This chain's CDR3 is CASRDERGRDEQFF. CDR3 nucleotides: TGCGCCAGCAGGGACGAGAGGGGGAGGGATGAGCAGTTCTTC.

This rearrangement joins TRBV7-2 to TRBJ2-7; tentative D call: TRBD1 (6 bases). The CDR3 totals 14 residues. Germline lookup yields CDR1 SGHTA and CDR2 FQGNSA. V lost 2 bases and J lost 2, with 10 bases in between. The CDR3 protein is CASSLSQGPYEQYF. CDR3 nucleotides: TGTGCCAGCAGCTTATCACAGGGCCCCTACGAGCAGTACTTC. The full variable domain, rest sourced from reference TRBV7-2 and TRBJ2-7, is GAGVSQSPSNKVTEKGKDVELRCDPISGHTALYWYRQSLGQGLEFLIYFQGNSAPDKSGLPSDRFSAERTGGSVSTLTIQRTQQEDSAVYLCASSLSQGPYEQYFGPGTRLTVT.

In this sample, this clonotype turned up many times. The genes are TRBV20-1 and TRBJ1-5; TRBD1 aligns across 7 bases. The trim removed 1 base at V and 4 bases at J, leaving 4 bases unmatched. Germline values: CDR1 DFQATT, CDR2 SNEGSKA (reference sequence). The CDR3 sequence is 14 residues long. CDR3 amino acids: CSARGQGVNQPQHF. CDR3 DNA sequence: TGCAGTGCTAGAGGGCAGGGGGTTAATCAGCCCCAGCATTTT.

This clonotype was seen a few times. CDR3 residues: CASSPYGPTPTDTQYF. CDR3 nucleotides: TGTGCCAGCAGCCCCTATGGACCAACACCCACAGATACGCAGTATTTT. The chain couples TRBV7-2 to TRBJ2-3; D is unclear. Trimming cost V 5 bases and J 2 bases, with 17 bases left between them. Germline V CDR1 and CDR2: SGHTA, FQGNSA. The CDR3 runs 16 residues.

This chain joins TRBV7-2 and TRBJ2-3, with TRBD2 matching over 15 bases. Trimming cost V 1 base and J 4 bases; bases outside gene matches: 3. Germline loops: CDR1 SGHTA, CDR2 FQGNSA. The CDR3 sequence is 17 residues long. CDR3 nucleotide sequence: TGTGCCAGCAGCTTAGTTAGGACTAGCGGGAGGGCAGATACGCAGTATTTT. Translating gives CASSLVRTSGRADTQYF.

This clonotype has a handful of counts. The chain couples TRBV10-3 to TRBJ2-1; TRBD2 matches 9 bases. The CDR3 has 17 amino acids. Germline values: CDR1 ENHRY, CDR2 SYGVKD. V lost 4 bases and J lost 8; bases outside the gene matches: 15. The CDR3 loop is CAISGDLAGGPSDEQFF. The CDR3 bases are TGTGCCATCAGTGGTGATCTGGCGGGAGGGCCCTCGGATGAGCAGTTCTTC.

This clonotype was seen only a few times. The chain carries TRBV20-1 and TRBJ2-7; 11 nucleotides match TRBD1. There are 15 residues in the CDR3. V was pared by 6 bases and J by 6 bases, with 13 bases of the junction left unmatched. The germline V gene has CDR1 DFQATT and CDR2 SNEGSKA (reference sequence). CDR3 residues: CSARVQTGTGGEQYF. The CDR3 bases are TGCAGTGCCAGGGTGCAAACCGGGACAGGGGGCGAGCAGTACTTC.